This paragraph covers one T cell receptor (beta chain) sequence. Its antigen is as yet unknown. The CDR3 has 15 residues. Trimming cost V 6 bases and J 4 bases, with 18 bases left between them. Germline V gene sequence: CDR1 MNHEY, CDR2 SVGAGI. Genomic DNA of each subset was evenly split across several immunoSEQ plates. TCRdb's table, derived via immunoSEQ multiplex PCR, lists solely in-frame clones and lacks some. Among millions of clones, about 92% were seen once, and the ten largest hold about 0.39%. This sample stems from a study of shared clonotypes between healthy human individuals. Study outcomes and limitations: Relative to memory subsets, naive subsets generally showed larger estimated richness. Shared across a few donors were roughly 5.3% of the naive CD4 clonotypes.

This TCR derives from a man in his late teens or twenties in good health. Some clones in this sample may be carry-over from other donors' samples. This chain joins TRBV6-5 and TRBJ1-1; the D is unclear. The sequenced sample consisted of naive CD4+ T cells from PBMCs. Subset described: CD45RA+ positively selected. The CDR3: CASSRPSRGVTEAFF. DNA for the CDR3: TGTGCCAGCAGCCGCCCAAGTCGGGGTGTCACTGAAGCTTTCTTT.